This TCR beta chain was retrieved from a study of human T cells and chemical hapten exposure. Study-level results: DPC sensitization left the count of TCRs above 1 in 1000 unchanged.

The V gene lost 3 bases and the J gene lost 0 bases, with 12 bases spanning the gap. From germline, CDR1 is DFQATT and CDR2 SNEGSKA (reference sequence). The CDR3 contains 15 residues. TCRdb ran MiXCR on the RACE reads and lists one entry per CDR3 protein. Of around 74,000 distinct CDR3 sequences in the sample, approximately 32% were seen once. Comments on this clonotype: Its matching antigen is unknown.

The time point here: patch test 1, 2 weeks after DPC sensitization. Treatment noted: therapeutic diphenylcyclopropenone sensitization with weekly scalp DPC. The TCR was taken from a middle-aged man with alopecia areata. Some clones in this sample may be carry-over from other donors' samples. The source was whole blood, collected in connection with sensitization to the hapten diphenylcyclopropenone (DPC). The rearrangement joins TRBV20-1 to TRBJ2-1; perhaps TRBD2 as D (6 bases). The CDR3 loop is CSASPVRGSYNEQFF. The CDR3 DNA sequence: TGCAGTGCTAGTCCGGTGCGGGGCTCCTACAATGAGCAGTTCTTC.